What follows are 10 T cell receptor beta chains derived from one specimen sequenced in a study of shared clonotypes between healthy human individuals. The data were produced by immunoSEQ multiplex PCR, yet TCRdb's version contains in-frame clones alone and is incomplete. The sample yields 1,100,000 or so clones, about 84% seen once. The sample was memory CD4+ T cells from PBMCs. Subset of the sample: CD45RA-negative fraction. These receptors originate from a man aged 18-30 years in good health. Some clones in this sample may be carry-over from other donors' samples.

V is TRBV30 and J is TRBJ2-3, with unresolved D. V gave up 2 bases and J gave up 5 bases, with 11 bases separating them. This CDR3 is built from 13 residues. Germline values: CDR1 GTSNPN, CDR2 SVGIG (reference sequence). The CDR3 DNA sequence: TGTGCCTGGAGTCCGAATACAAGAGATACGCAGTATTTT. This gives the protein CAWSPNTRDTQYF.

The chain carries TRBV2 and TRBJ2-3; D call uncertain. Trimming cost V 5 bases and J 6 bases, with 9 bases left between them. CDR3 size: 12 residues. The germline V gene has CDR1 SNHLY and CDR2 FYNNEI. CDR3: CASSRMGDTQYF. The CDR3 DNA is TGTGCCAGCAGTCGTATGGGCGATACGCAGTATTTT.

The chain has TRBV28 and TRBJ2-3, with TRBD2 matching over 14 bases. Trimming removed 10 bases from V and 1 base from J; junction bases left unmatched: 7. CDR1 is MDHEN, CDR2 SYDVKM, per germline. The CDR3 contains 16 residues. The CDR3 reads CATQTSGRGGTDTQYF. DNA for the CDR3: TGTGCCACTCAGACTAGCGGGAGGGGAGGCACAGATACGCAGTATTTT. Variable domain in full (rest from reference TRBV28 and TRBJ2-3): DVKVTQSSRYLVKRTGEKVFLECVQDMDHENMFWYRQDPGLGLRLIYFSYDVKMKEKGDIPEGYSVSREKKERFSLILESASTNQTSMYLCATQTSGRGGTDTQYFGPGTRLTVL.

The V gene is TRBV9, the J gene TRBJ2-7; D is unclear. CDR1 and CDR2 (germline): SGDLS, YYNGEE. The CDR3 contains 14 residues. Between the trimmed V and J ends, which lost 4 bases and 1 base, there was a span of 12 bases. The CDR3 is CASSQDVLSYEQYF. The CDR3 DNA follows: TGTGCCAGCAGCCAGGACGTTTTGTCCTACGAGCAGTACTTC.

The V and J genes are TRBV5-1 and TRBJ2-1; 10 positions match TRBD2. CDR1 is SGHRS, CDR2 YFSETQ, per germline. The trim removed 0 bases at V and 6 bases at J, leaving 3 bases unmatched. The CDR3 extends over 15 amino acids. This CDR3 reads CASSLASSGSNEQFF. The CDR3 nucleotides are TGCGCCAGCAGCTTGGCGTCTAGCGGGAGCAATGAGCAGTTCTTC.

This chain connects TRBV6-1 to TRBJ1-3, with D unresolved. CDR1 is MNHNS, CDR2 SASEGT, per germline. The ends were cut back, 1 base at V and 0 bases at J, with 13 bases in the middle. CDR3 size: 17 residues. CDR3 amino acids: CASSEVSASLSGNTIYF. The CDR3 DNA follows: TGTGCCAGCAGTGAAGTTTCAGCTTCACTCTCTGGAAACACCATATATTTT.

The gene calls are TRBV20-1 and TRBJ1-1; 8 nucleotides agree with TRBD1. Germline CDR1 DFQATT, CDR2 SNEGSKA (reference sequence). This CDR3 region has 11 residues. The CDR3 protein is CRGTGGTEAFF. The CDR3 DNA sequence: TGCAGGGGTACAGGGGGCACTGAAGCTTTCTTT.

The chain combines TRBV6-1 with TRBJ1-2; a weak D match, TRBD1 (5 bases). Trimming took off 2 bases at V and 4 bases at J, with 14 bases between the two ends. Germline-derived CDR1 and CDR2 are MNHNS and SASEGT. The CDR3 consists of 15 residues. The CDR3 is CASSEPGGPLYGYTF. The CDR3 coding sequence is TGTGCCAGCAGTGAACCGGGGGGACCCCTCTATGGCTACACCTTC.

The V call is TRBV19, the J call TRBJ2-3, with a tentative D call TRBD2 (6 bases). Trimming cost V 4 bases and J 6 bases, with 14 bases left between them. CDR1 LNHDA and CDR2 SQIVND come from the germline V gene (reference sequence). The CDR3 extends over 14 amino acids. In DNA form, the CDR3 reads TGTGCCAGTAGTAGTCCCGGGAGTACCGATACGCAGTATTTT. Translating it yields CASSSPGSTDTQYF. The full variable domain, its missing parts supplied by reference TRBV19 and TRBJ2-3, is DGGITQSPKYLFRKEGQNVTLSCEQNLNHDAMYWYRQDPGQGLRLIYYSQIVNDFQKGDIAEGYSVSREKKESFPLTVTSAQKNPTAFYLCASSSPGSTDTQYFGPGTRLTVL.

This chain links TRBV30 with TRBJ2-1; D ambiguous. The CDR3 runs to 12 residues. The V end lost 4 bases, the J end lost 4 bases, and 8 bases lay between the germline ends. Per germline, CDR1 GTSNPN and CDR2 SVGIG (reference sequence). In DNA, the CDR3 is TGTGCCTGGACCATCGGGTACAATGAGCAGTTCTTC. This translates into CAWTIGYNEQFF.